These T cell receptor beta chains were read from a single sample in a study of T-cell memory formation after mild COVID-19. TCRdb recomputed calls from the 5' RACE reads with MiXCR, one row per CDR3 protein. The top ten clones hold approximately 23% of a sample with approximately 300,000 distinct CDR3 sequences, roughly 15% of them seen once. What was sequenced was PBMCs or a T cell subset sorted from them (not recorded which). Source of these receptors: a man younger than 35 who had mild COVID-19 (a few samples of this study predate the infection). Cell type and time point are not known. CDR3s include the opening cysteine and the closing phenylalanine or tryptophan. D genes are given only for firm matches. The listing skips clone size in some rows; elsewhere it reads once, few, many or a size class.

D gene	V gene	clone size	J gene	CDR3 protein	CDR3 DNA
.	TRBV5-6	.	TRBJ2-5	CASSLVADQETQYF	TGTGCCAGCAGCTTGGTTGCAGACCAAGAGACCCAGTACTTC
.	TRBV5-1	few	TRBJ2-1	CASLSGEFSDNEQFF	TGCGCCAGCCTATCGGGGGAGTTCAGCGATAATGAGCAGTTCTTC
TRBD1	TRBV6-5	.	TRBJ1-2	CASSLTGGASLYGYTF	TGTGCCAGCAGTCTGACAGGGGGCGCGAGTCTCTACGGCTACACCTTC
.	TRBV9	.	TRBJ2-5	CASSGRGHEKETQYF	TGTGCCAGCAGCGGCCGGGGACACGAAAAAGAGACCCAGTACTTC
.	TRBV5-1	.	TRBJ1-5	CASSVAGDQPQHF	TGCGCCAGCAGCGTAGCCGGCGATCAGCCCCAGCATTTT
.	TRBV19	few	TRBJ2-5	CASSRGAEQETQYF	TGTGCCAGTAGTCGGGGGGCAGAACAAGAGACCCAGTACTTC
.	TRBV12-3/TRBV12-4	.	TRBJ1-5	CASSLSLLRPQHF	TGTGCCAGCAGCCTCAGCCTGCTGCGGCCCCAGCATTTT
.	TRBV7-6	few	TRBJ2-1	CASSLAGQYNEQFF	TGTGCCAGCAGCTTAGCGGGACAATACAATGAGCAGTTCTTC
TRBD1	TRBV7-6	many	TRBJ2-7	CASSSGTASYEQYF	TGTGCCAGCAGCTCGGGGACAGCCTCCTACGAGCAGTACTTC
TRBD1	TRBV29-1	few	TRBJ2-3	CSVEGGQGRTDTQYF	TGCAGCGTTGAAGGGGGACAGGGCCGCACAGATACGCAGTATTTT
TRBD1	TRBV7-2	.	TRBJ1-1	CASSPGAGQGATEAFF	TGTGCCAGCAGCCCCGGCGCGGGACAGGGGGCCACTGAAGCTTTCTTT
.	TRBV7-3	.	TRBJ1-2	CASSSSPDAPPTGYTF	TGTGCCAGCAGCTCCTCCCCTGACGCTCCCCCTACTGGCTACACCTTC
TRBD1	TRBV5-1	few	TRBJ2-3	CASSLATGGRSGTDTQYF	TGCGCCAGCAGCTTGGCGACAGGGGGACGTTCTGGCACAGATACGCAGTATTTT
TRBD2	TRBV6-5	.	TRBJ2-3	CASRRTRSTDTQYF	TGTGCCAGCAGACGGACTAGAAGCACAGATACGCAGTATTTT
.	TRBV7-8	many	TRBJ1-5	CASSLRFDQPQHF	TGTGCCAGCAGCTTAAGGTTCGATCAGCCCCAGCATTTT
TRBD1	TRBV12-3/TRBV12-4	few	TRBJ1-2	CASSLEPGGNGYTF	TGTGCCAGCAGTTTAGAACCAGGGGGAAATGGCTACACCTTC
TRBD1	TRBV28	.	TRBJ2-3	CASSLPGQGFSRTDTQYF	TGTGCCAGCAGTCTACCGGGACAGGGCTTTTCCCGCACAGATACGCAGTATTTT
.	TRBV7-6	.	TRBJ2-7	CASSSAGRAYEQYF	TGTGCCAGCAGCTCCGCCGGACGAGCCTACGAGCAGTACTTC
.	TRBV5-1	.	TRBJ2-3	CASSLSKRDTDTQYF	TGCGCCAGCAGCTTGTCAAAGAGAGACACAGATACGCAGTATTTT